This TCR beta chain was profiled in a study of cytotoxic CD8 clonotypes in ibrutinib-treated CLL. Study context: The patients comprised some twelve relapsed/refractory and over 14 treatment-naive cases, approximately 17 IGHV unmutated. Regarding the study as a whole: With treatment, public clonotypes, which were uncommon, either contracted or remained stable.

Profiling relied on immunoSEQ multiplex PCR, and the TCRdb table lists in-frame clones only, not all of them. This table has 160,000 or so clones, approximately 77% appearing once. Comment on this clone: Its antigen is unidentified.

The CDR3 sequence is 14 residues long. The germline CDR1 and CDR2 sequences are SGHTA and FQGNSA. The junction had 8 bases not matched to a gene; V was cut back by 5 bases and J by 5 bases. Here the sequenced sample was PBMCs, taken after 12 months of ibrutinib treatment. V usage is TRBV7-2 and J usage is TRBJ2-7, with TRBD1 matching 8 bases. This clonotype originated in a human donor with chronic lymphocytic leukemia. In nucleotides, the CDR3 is TGTGCCAGCAGCGTTGGACAGGGTTCAAACGAGCAGTACTTC. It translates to CASSVGQGSNEQYF. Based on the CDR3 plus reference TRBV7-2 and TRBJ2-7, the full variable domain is GAGVSQSPSNKVTEKGKDVELRCDPISGHTALYWYRQSLGQGLEFLIYFQGNSAPDKSGLPSDRFSAERTGGSVSTLTIQRTQQEDSAVYLCASSVGQGSNEQYFGPGTRLTVT.